A selection of T cell receptor beta chains follows, all from one sample in a study of T cell changes during pregnancy in multiple sclerosis. The method was immunoSEQ multiplex PCR; TCRdb's version includes in-frame clones alone and lacks a portion of them. The profile shows over 65,000 clones, less than 95% of them singletons. Sequenced material: peripheral blood, taken in the third trimester of pregnancy. The receptors originated from a female donor with multiple sclerosis, enrolled in a pregnancy study. Both conserved end residues are part of each CDR3. Fields, in order: D gene, clone size, J gene, V gene, CDR3 protein, CDR3 DNA. A D gene is named only where the DNA matches it firmly. Only part of the rows carry a size: once, few, many, or a class if the clone is expanded.

D: TRBD1
size: NA
J: TRBJ2-7
V: TRBV2
CDR3: CASKVTGGIYEQYF
DNA: TGTGCCAGCAAGGTAACAGGGGGCATCTACGAGCAGTACTTC

D: NA
size: NA
J: TRBJ1-2
V: TRBV6-1
CDR3: CASSEVPGESYGYTF
DNA: TGTGCCAGCAGTGAAGTGCCGGGGGAGTCCTATGGCTACACCTTC

D: TRBD1
size: NA
J: TRBJ2-4
V: TRBV7-8
CDR3: CASSPTDRVAKNIQYF
DNA: TGTGCCAGCAGCCCAACGGACAGGGTAGCCAAAAACATTCAGTACTTC

D: NA
size: NA
J: TRBJ2-1
V: TRBV7-8
CDR3: CASSRTGRGNEQFF
DNA: TGTGCCAGCAGCCGTACAGGTCGTGGGAATGAGCAGTTCTTC

D: NA
size: NA
J: TRBJ2-1
V: TRBV5-5
CDR3: CASSLSGGNEQFF
DNA: TGTGCCAGCAGCCTGAGCGGAGGTAATGAGCAGTTCTTC

D: TRBD2
size: NA
J: TRBJ2-5
V: TRBV10-3
CDR3: CAIASGSGETQYF
DNA: TGTGCCATCGCTAGCGGATCTGGAGAGACCCAGTACTTC

D: TRBD1
size: NA
J: TRBJ2-7
V: TRBV6-5
CDR3: CASRKTGSHEQYF
DNA: TGTGCCAGCAGGAAGACAGGGAGCCACGAGCAGTACTTC

D: TRBD2
size: NA
J: TRBJ2-1
V: TRBV29-1
CDR3: CSVVPQGAVSGGAHEQFF
DNA: TGCAGCGTTGTCCCACAGGGGGCCGTTAGCGGGGGGGCGCATGAGCAGTTCTTC

D: TRBD1
size: NA
J: TRBJ1-4
V: TRBV28
CDR3: CASSSQTGVGEKLFF
DNA: TGTGCCAGCAGTTCTCAGACAGGGGTCGGAGAAAAACTGTTTTTT

D: NA
size: NA
J: TRBJ2-7
V: TRBV7-6
CDR3: CASSLLASEQYF
DNA: TGTGCCAGCAGCCTACTAGCATCCGAGCAGTACTTC

D: TRBD1
size: once
J: TRBJ1-2
V: TRBV4-2
CDR3: CASSQGTGGDYGYTF
DNA: TGTGCCAGCAGCCAAGGGACAGGGGGTGACTATGGCTACACCTTC

D: TRBD2
size: once
J: TRBJ2-1
V: TRBV12-5
CDR3: CASVELAGGQAYNEQFF
DNA: TGTGCTAGTGTTGAACTAGCGGGGGGGCAGGCCTACAATGAGCAGTTCTTC

D: NA
size: NA
J: TRBJ1-6
V: TRBV2
CDR3: CASSVDGELRALHF
DNA: TGTGCCAGCAGTGTCGACGGGGAGCTTCGAGCCCTCCACTTT

D: NA
size: NA
J: TRBJ1-2
V: TRBV25-1
CDR3: CASTRGYGYTF
DNA: TGTGCCAGCACAAGGGGCTATGGCTACACCTTC

D: NA
size: NA
J: TRBJ1-2
V: TRBV27
CDR3: CASSLAANYGYTF
DNA: TGTGCCAGCAGTTTGGCAGCTAACTATGGCTACACCTTC

D: TRBD2
size: NA
J: TRBJ2-3
V: TRBV5-1
CDR3: CASSAWTSGGLEYF
DNA: TGCGCCAGCAGCGCCTGGACTAGCGGGGGGCTAGAGTATTTT

D: TRBD1
size: once
J: TRBJ1-1
V: TRBV7-9
CDR3: CASSTEDRGNTEAFF
DNA: TGTGCCAGCAGCACGGAAGACAGGGGGAACACTGAAGCTTTCTTT

D: NA
size: NA
J: TRBJ1-5
V: TRBV7-2
CDR3: CASSPGTSNQPQHF
DNA: TGTGCCAGCAGCCCTGGGACTTCCAATCAGCCCCAGCATTTT

D: TRBD2
size: NA
J: TRBJ2-2
V: TRBV19
CDR3: CASSLIAGAGTGELFF
DNA: TGTGCCAGTAGCCTGATAGCGGGGGCGGGGACCGGGGAGCTGTTTTTT

D: TRBD1
size: NA
J: TRBJ1-1
V: TRBV7-9
CDR3: CASSFTGDFTEAFF
DNA: TGTGCCAGCAGCTTCACAGGGGACTTCACTGAAGCTTTCTTT

D: NA
size: NA
J: TRBJ2-2
V: TRBV7-2
CDR3: CASSFGDSRNTGELFF
DNA: TGTGCCAGCAGCTTTGGCGACAGTAGGAACACCGGGGAGCTGTTTTTT

D: NA
size: NA
J: TRBJ2-7
V: TRBV27
CDR3: CASSPQGRAYEQYF
DNA: TGTGCCAGCAGCCCCCAGGGCCGGGCCTACGAGCAGTACTTC

D: NA
size: NA
J: TRBJ2-1
V: TRBV27
CDR3: CASRSTGGRPSYNEQFF
DNA: TGTGCCAGCAGGTCGACCGGGGGGCGCCCCTCCTACAATGAGCAGTTCTTC

D: TRBD2
size: NA
J: TRBJ2-3
V: TRBV4-3
CDR3: CASSQIAGGNTDTQYF
DNA: TGCGCCAGCAGCCAAATAGCGGGGGGGAACACAGATACGCAGTATTTT